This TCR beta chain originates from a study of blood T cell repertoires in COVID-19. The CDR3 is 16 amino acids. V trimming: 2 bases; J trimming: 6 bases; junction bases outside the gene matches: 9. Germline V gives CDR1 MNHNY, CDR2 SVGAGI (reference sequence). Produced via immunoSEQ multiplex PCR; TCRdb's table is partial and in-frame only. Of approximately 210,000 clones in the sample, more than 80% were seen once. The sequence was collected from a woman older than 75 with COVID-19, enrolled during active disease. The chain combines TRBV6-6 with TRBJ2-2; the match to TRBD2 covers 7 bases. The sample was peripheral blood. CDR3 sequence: CASSYTGGIIAGELFF. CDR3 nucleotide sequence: TGTGCCAGCAGTTACACCGGGGGGATCATAGCCGGGGAGCTGTTTTTT.